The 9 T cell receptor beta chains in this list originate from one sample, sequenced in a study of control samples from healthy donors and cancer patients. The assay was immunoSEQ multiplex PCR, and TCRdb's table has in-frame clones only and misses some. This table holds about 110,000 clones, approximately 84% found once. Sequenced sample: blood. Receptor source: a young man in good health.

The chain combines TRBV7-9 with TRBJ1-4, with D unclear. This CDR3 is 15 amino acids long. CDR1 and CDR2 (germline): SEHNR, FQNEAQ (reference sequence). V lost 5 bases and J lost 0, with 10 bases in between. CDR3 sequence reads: CASSPELTTNEKLFF. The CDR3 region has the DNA TGTGCCAGCAGCCCCGAACTGACAACTAATGAAAAACTGTTTTTT.

This CDR3 reads CASSTRGGPGYEQYF. The DNA of the CDR3 is TGTGCCAGCTCAACAAGGGGCGGGCCTGGATACGAGCAGTACTTC. V is TRBV18 and J is TRBJ2-7; D possibly matches TRBD1 or TRBD2 (5 bases each). CDR1 and CDR2 from the germline V gene are KGHSH and LQKENI. The V end was cut by 5 bases, the J end by 4 bases, with 18 bases between. This CDR3 has 15 residues.

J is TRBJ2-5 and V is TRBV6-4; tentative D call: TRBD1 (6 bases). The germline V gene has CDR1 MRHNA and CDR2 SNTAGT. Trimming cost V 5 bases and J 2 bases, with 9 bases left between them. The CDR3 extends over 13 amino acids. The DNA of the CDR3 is TGTGCCAGCAGTCGGACAGCACAAGAGACCCAGTACTTC. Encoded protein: CASSRTAQETQYF.

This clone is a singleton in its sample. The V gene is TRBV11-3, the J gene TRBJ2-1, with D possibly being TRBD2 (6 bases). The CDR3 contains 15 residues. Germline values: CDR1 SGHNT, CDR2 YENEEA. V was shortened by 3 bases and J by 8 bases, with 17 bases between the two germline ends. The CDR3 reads CASSLGGSSLDEQFF. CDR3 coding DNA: TGTGCCAGCAGCTTGGGGGGATCCTCTCTGGATGAGCAGTTCTTC. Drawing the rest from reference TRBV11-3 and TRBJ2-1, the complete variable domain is EAGVVQSPRYKIIEKKQPVAFWCNPISGHNTLYWYLQNLGQGPELLIRYENEEAVDDSQLPKDRFSAERLKGVDSTLKIQPAELGDSAVYLCASSLGGSSLDEQFFGPGTRLTVL.

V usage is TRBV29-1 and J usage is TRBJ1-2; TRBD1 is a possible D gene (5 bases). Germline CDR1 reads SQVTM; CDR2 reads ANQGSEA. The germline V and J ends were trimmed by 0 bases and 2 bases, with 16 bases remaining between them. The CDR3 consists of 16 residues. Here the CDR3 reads CSVEEWGRQKNYGYTF. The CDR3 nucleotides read TGCAGCGTTGAAGAATGGGGCAGGCAAAAAAACTATGGCTACACCTTC.

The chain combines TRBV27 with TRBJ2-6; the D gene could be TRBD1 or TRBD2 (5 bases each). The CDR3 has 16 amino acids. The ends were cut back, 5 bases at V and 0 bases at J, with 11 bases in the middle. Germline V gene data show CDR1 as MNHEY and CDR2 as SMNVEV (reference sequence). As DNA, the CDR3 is TGTGCCAGCAGTGGGGGACCCTTCTCTGGGGCCAACGTCCTGACTTTC. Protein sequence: CASSGGPFSGANVLTF.

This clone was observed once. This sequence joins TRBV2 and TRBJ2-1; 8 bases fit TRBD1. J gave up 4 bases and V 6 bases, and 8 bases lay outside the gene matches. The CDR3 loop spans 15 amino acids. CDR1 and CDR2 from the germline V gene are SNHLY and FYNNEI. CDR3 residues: CASRPGTGPYNEQFF. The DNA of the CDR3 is TGTGCCAGCAGGCCCGGGACAGGCCCTTACAATGAGCAGTTCTTC.

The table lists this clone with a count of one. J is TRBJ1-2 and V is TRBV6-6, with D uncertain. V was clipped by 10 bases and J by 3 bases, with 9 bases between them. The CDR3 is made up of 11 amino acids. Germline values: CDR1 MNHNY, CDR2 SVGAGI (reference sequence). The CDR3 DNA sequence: TGTGCCACTTCTTCCTACTATGGCTACACCTTC. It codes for CATSSYYGYTF.

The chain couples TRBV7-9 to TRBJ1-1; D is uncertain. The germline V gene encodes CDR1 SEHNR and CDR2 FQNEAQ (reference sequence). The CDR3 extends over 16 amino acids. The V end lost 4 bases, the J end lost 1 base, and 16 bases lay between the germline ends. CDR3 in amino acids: CASSSRAQLPNTEAFF. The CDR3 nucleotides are TGTGCCAGCAGCTCCCGGGCCCAACTGCCGAACACTGAAGCTTTCTTT.